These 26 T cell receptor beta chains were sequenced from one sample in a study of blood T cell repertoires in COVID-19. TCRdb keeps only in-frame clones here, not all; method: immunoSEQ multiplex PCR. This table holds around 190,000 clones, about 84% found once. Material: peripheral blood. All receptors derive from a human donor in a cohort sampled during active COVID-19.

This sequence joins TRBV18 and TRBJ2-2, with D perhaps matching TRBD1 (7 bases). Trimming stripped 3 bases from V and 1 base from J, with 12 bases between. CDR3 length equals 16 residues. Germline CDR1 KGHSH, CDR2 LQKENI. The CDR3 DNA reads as TGTGCCAGCTCACCTCGCAGGGGGGAGAACACCGGGGAGCTGTTTTTT. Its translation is CASSPRRGENTGELFF.

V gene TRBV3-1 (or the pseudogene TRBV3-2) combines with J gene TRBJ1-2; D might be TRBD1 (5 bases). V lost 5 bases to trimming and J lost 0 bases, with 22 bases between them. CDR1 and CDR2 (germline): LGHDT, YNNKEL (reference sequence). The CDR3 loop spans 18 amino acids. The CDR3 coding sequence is TGTGCCAGCAGCGATTCCTCCTTCCAAGGGGATACTAACTATGGCTACACCTTC. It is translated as CASSDSSFQGDTNYGYTF.

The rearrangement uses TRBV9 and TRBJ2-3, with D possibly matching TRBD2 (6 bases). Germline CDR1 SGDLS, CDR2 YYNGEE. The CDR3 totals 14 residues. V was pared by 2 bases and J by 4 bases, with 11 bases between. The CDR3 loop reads CASSVPGRSDTQYF. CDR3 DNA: TGTGCCAGCAGCGTCCCGGGGAGGTCAGATACGCAGTATTTT. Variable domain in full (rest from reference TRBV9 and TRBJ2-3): DSGVTQTPKHLITATGQRVTLRCSPRSGDLSVYWYQQSLDQGLQFLIQYYNGEERAKGNILERFSAQQFPDLHSELNLSSLELGDSALYFCASSVPGRSDTQYFGPGTRLTVL.

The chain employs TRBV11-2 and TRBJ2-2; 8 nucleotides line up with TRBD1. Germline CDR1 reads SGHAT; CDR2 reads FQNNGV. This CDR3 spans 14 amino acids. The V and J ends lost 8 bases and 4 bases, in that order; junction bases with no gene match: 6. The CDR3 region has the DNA TGTGCCAGCCCTGGACAGGGTAGCACCGGGGAGCTGTTTTTT. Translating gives CASPGQGSTGELFF.

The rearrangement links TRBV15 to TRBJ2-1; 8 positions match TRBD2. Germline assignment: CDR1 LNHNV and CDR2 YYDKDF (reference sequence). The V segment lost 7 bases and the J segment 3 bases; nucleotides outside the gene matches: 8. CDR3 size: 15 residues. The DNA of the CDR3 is TGTGCCACCACCCGGGATAGCGGGGACTACAATGAGCAGTTCTTC. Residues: CATTRDSGDYNEQFF.

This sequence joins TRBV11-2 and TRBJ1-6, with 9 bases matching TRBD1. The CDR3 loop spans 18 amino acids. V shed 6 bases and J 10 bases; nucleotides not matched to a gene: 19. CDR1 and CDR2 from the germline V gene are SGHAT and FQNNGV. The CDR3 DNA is TGTGCCAGCAGTCTACGTCCGCGGACAGGGGTGATAAAGTCACCCCTCCACTTT. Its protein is CASSLRPRTGVIKSPLHF.

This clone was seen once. The CDR3 spells CASSQDRGGRYTF. DNA for the CDR3: TGTGCCAGCAGCCAAGATCGGGGTGGTCGCTACACCTTC. The genes are TRBV3-1 (or the pseudogene TRBV3-2) and TRBJ1-2; no definite D call. The CDR3 consists of 13 residues. V was cut by 0 bases and J by 9 bases, with 11 bases left in between. The germline CDR1 and CDR2 sequences are LGHDT and YNNKEL (reference sequence).

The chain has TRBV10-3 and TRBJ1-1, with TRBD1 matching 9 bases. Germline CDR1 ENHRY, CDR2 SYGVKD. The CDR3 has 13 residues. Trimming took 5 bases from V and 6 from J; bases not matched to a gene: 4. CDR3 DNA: TGTGCCATCAGTCCGGACAGGGGCCCTGAAGCTTTCTTT. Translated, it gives CAISPDRGPEAFF.

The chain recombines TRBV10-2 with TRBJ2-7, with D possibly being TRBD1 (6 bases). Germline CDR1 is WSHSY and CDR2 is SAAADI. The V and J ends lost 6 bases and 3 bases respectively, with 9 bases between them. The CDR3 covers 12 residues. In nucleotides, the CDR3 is TGCGCCAGCAGCCAGACAGGCTACGAGCAGTACTTC. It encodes CASSQTGYEQYF.

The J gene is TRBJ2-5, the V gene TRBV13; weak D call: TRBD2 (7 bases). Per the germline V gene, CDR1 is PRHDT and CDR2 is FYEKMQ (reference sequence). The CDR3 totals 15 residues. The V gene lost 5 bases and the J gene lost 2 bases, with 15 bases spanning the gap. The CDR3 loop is CASSRREDSQETQYF. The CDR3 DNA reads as TGTGCCAGCAGCCGCCGGGAGGACAGTCAAGAGACCCAGTACTTC. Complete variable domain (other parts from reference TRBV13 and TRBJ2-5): AAGVIQSPRHLIKEKRETATLKCYPIPRHDTVYWYQQGPGQDPQFLISFYEKMQSDKGSIPDRFSAQQFSDYHSELNMSSLELGDSALYFCASSRREDSQETQYFGPGTRLLVL.

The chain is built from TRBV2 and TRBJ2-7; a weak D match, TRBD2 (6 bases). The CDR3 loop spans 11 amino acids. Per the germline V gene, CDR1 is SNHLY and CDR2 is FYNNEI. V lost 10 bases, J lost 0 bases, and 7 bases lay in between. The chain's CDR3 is CAMGGSYEQYF. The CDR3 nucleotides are TGTGCCATGGGGGGCTCCTACGAGCAGTACTTC.

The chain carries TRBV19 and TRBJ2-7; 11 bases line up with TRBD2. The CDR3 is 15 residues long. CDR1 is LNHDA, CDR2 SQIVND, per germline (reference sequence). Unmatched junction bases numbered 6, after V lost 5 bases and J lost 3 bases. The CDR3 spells CASSSRLAGYYEQYF. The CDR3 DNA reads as TGTGCCAGTAGTTCTAGACTAGCGGGGTACTACGAGCAGTACTTC.

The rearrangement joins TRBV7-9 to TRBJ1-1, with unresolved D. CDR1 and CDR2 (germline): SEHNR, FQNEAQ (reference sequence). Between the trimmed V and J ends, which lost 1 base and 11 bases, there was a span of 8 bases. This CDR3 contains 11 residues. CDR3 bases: TGTGCCAGCAGCTTAGTTACGGGGGCTTTCTTT. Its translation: CASSLVTGAFF.

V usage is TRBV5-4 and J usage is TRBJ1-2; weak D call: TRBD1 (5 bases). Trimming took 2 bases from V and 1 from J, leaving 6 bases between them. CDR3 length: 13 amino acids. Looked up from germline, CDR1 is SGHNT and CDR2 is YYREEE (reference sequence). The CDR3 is CASSFRDNYGYTF. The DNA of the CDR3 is TGTGCCAGCAGCTTCAGGGATAACTATGGCTACACCTTC. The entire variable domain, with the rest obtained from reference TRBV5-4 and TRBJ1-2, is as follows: ETGVTQSPTHLIKTRGQQVTLRCSSQSGHNTVSWYQQALGQGPQFIFQYYREEENGRGNFPPRFSGLQFPNYSSELNVNALELDDSALYLCASSFRDNYGYTFGSGTRLTVV.

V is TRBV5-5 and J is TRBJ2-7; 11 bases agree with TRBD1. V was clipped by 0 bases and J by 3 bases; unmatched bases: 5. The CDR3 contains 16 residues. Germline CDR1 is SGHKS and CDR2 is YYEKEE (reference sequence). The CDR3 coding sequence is TGTGCCAGCAGCTTGGAAGGACAGGGGGCGGGCTACGAGCAGTACTTC. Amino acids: CASSLEGQGAGYEQYF.

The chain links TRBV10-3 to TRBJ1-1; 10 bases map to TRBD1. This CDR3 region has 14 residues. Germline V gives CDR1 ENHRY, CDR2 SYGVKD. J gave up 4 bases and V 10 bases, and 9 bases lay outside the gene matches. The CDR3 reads CASTTRTGGTEAFF. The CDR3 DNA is TGTGCCAGTACGACCCGGACAGGGGGCACTGAAGCTTTCTTT.

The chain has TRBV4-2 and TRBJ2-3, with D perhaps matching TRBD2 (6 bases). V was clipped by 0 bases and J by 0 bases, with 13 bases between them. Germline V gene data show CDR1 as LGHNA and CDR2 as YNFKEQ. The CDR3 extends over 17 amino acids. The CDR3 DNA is TGTGCCAGCAGCCAAGATAGCCTAGCGCAAAGCACAGATACGCAGTATTTT. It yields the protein CASSQDSLAQSTDTQYF.

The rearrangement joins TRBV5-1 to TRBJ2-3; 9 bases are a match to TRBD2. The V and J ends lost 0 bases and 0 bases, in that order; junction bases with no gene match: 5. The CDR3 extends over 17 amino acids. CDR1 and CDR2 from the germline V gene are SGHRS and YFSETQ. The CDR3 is CASSLVGAGGSTDTQYF. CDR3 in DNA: TGCGCCAGCAGCTTGGTGGGAGCGGGGGGTAGCACAGATACGCAGTATTTT. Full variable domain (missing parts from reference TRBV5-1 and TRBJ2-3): KAGVTQTPRYLIKTRGQQVTLSCSPISGHRSVSWYQQTPGQGLQFLFEYFSETQRNKGNFPGRFSGRQFSNSRSEMNVSTLELGDSALYLCASSLVGAGGSTDTQYFGPGTRLTVL.

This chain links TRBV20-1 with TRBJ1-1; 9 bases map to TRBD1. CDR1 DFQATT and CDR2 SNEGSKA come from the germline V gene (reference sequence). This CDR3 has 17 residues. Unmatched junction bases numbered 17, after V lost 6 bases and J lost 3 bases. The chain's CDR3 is CSASPGTGNKAYTEAFF. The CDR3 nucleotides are TGCAGTGCCAGTCCCGGGACAGGGAATAAGGCCTACACTGAAGCTTTCTTT.

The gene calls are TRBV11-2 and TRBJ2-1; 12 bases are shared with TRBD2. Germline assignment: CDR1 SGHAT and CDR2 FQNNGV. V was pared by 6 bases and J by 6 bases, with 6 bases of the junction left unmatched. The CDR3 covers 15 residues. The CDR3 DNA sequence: TGTGCCAGCAGTAGGACTAGCGGGGTAGGCAATGAGCAGTTCTTC. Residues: CASSRTSGVGNEQFF.

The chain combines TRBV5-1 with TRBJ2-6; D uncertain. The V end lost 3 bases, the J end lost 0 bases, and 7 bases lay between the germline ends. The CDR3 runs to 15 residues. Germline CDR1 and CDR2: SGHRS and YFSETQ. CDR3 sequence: CASSSEPSGANVLTF. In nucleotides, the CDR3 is TGCGCCAGCAGCTCCGAGCCCTCTGGGGCCAACGTCCTGACTTTC.

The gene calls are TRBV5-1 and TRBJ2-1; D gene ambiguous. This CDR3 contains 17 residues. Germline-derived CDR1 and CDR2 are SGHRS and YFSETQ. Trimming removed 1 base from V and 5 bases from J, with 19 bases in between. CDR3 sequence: CASSLSHGEGLHNEQFF. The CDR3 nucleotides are TGCGCCAGCAGCTTGAGTCACGGAGAAGGATTACACAATGAGCAGTTCTTC.

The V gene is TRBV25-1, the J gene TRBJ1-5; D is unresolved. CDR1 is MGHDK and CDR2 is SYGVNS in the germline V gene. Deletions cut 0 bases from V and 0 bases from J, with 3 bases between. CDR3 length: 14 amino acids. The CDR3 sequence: CASSEYNSNQPQHF. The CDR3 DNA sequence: TGTGCCAGCAGTGAATATAATAGCAATCAGCCCCAGCATTTT.

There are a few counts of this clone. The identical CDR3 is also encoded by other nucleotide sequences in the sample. The CDR3 region is CASSLSGYTEAFF. The CDR3 region has the DNA TGTGCCAGCAGCTTATCAGGGTACACTGAAGCTTTCTTT. The V gene is TRBV7-9, the J gene TRBJ1-1, with a possible D match to TRBD1 (5 bases). There are 13 residues in the CDR3. Trimming took 2 bases from V and 3 from J, leaving 7 bases between them. Germline loops: CDR1 SEHNR, CDR2 FQNEAQ (reference sequence).

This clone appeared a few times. The DNA of the CDR3 is TGTGCCAGCAGCCCGCGAACAGGCTCACCCCTCCACTTT. It encodes CASSPRTGSPLHF. The rearrangement links TRBV5-4 to TRBJ1-6, with D possibly being TRBD1 (5 bases). V lost 4 bases and J 10 bases, leaving 12 bases between the germline ends. CDR3 size: 13 residues. Germline CDR1 SGHNT, CDR2 YYREEE (reference sequence).

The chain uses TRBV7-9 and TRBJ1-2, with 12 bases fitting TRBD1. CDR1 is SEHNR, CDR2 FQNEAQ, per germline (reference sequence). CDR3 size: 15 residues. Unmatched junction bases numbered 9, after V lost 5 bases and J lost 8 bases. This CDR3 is CASSPGQGAPYGYTF. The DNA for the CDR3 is TGTGCCAGCAGCCCGGGACAGGGGGCTCCCTACGGCTACACCTTC.